This T cell receptor beta chain was identified during a study of OX40 agonist ivuxolimab in advanced cancers. For the study at large: Given to patients was ivuxolimab, an agonistic anti-OX40 (CD134) antibody.

This CDR3 is built from 12 residues. Germline lookup yields CDR1 MNHNY and CDR2 SVGAGI (reference sequence). V was clipped by 5 bases and J by 4 bases, with 6 bases between them. A history of autoimmune disease or systemic immunosuppression excluded patients. Repertoires were generated with immunoSEQ multiplex PCR, while TCRdb's copy carries only in-frame clones and drops some. The table has about 20,000 clones, roughly 80% seen once. Points from the study as a whole: Averaged across samples, CD8+ T cells carried more expanded clones than CD4+ did.

A note on this clone: Its antigen is not known.

Material: CD4+ or CD8+ T cells sorted from blood, obtained in a trial of the OX40 agonist ivuxolimab. The chain uses TRBV6-6 and TRBJ1-3; D remains unclear. This receptor was identified in an adult with an advanced solid tumor such as melanoma, head and neck, liver or kidney cancer. The CDR3 loop is CASSNGGNTIYF. In DNA, the CDR3 is TGTGCCAGCAGTAATGGGGGAAACACCATATATTTT.